Shown below are 25 T cell receptor beta chains from a single sample sequenced in a study of Ad26.COV2.S vaccination and SARS-CoV-2 variants. The table came from immunoSEQ multiplex PCR; TCRdb's copy has only in-frame clones and leaves some out. The sample yields about 220,000 clones, more than 75% seen once. Described treatment: some 19 received Ad26.COV2.S at low or high dose, single or two shots; about 5 received placebo; per-sample allocation not given. The study sampled participants on day 63 after the first vaccine or placebo injection. The sample here was peripheral blood, taken in a trial of Ad26.COV2.S vaccine versus placebo. The receptors derive from a person aged 18-65 years who received the Ad26.COV2.S COVID-19 vaccine or a placebo.

This chain joins TRBV28 and TRBJ2-3; D tentatively fits TRBD1 or TRBD2 (6 bases each). Germline values: CDR1 MDHEN, CDR2 SYDVKM. V lost 5 bases and J lost 5, with 14 bases in between. This CDR3 has 14 residues. In DNA form, the CDR3 reads TGTGCCAGCAGTCCGTGGGGGGCCAAAGATACGCAGTATTTT. Translated: CASSPWGAKDTQYF.

The chain has TRBV3-1 (or the pseudogene TRBV3-2) and TRBJ2-1; D is unclear. Germline V lookup: CDR1 LGHDT, CDR2 YNNKEL (reference sequence). Trimming took 4 bases from V and 10 from J, leaving 14 bases between them. There are 13 residues in the CDR3. This CDR3 reads CASSPPAATEQFF. In nucleotides, the CDR3 is TGTGCCAGCAGCCCTCCGGCGGCTACAGAGCAGTTCTTC.

V gene TRBV5-6 combines with J gene TRBJ1-5; D might be TRBD1 (5 bases). The CDR3 contains 14 residues. Germline lookup yields CDR1 SGHDT and CDR2 YYEEEE. Trimming removed 4 bases from V and 0 bases from J, with 8 bases in between. The DNA of the CDR3 is TGTGCCAGCAGCCCAGGGAATAGCAATCAGCCCCAGCATTTT. Protein product: CASSPGNSNQPQHF.

The rearrangement joins TRBV6-2 or TRBV6-3 to TRBJ1-5; D is unclear. This CDR3 comprises 13 residues. Germline V gives CDR1 MNHEY, CDR2 SVGEGT. The V gene lost 5 bases and the J gene lost 3 bases, with 8 bases spanning the gap. The CDR3 spells CASSGQFNQPQHF. DNA of the CDR3: TGTGCCAGCAGTGGCCAATTCAATCAGCCCCAGCATTTT.

This clone was seen a few times. The chain couples TRBV6-5 to TRBJ1-1; 7 bases are shared with TRBD1. CDR1 is MNHEY, CDR2 SVGAGI, per germline. Trimming at V came to 0 bases and at J to 0 bases, leaving 4 bases not matched to a gene. The CDR3 has 16 amino acids. CDR3 amino acids: CASSYSLGQLNTEAFF. DNA for the CDR3: TGTGCCAGCAGTTACTCTTTGGGACAGTTGAACACTGAAGCTTTCTTT.

The chain has TRBV19 and TRBJ1-2; tentatively, D is TRBD1 (5 bases). V dropped 4 bases and J dropped 0 bases, with 15 bases sitting between them. This CDR3 is 16 amino acids long. The V gene's germline CDR1 is LNHDA and CDR2 SQIVND (reference sequence). CDR3 in amino acids: CASSTYGTGANYGYTF. The CDR3 coding sequence is TGTGCCAGTAGTACCTATGGGACGGGAGCTAACTATGGCTACACCTTC.

This chain uses TRBV10-2 with TRBJ2-2, with TRBD1 matching over 7 bases. Germline V gives CDR1 WSHSY, CDR2 SAAADI. V shed 10 bases, J shed 1 base, and the junction held 6 bases outside the gene matches. The CDR3 loop spans 14 amino acids. CDR3 amino acids: CAIMRDRNTGELFF. DNA for the CDR3: TGCGCCATAATGAGGGACAGGAACACCGGGGAGCTGTTTTTT.

The rearrangement joins TRBV6-5 to TRBJ2-1; no definite D call. Between the trimmed V and J ends, which lost 3 bases and 6 bases, there was a span of 3 bases. The germline V gene encodes CDR1 MNHEY and CDR2 SVGAGI. This CDR3 has 11 amino acids. The CDR3 is CASSYSNEQFF. CDR3 bases: TGTGCCAGCAGTTATAGCAATGAGCAGTTCTTC.

V and J are TRBV7-2 and TRBJ2-2; 10 bases map to TRBD2. The CDR3 totals 14 residues. V shed 8 bases and J 2 bases; nucleotides not matched to a gene: 2. The germline V gene encodes CDR1 SGHTA and CDR2 FQGNSA. The CDR3 DNA is TGTGCCAGCGGACTAGCGGTAAACACCGGGGAGCTGTTTTTT. Translated, it gives CASGLAVNTGELFF.

This chain uses TRBV27 with TRBJ1-1; D ambiguous. Germline CDR1 reads MNHEY; CDR2 reads SMNVEV (reference sequence). There are 12 residues in the CDR3. Trimming left V 5 bases short and J 1 base short, with 5 bases between. CDR3 in amino acids: CASSVGNTEAFF. Here the CDR3 DNA reads TGTGCCAGCAGTGTCGGGAACACTGAAGCTTTCTTT.

Turning to this clone: A junction end diverges from the germline sequence, so it may reflect a read error. The chain uses TRBV30 and TRBJ2-5, with 7 bases that match TRBD2. This CDR3 comprises 13 residues. The V gene's germline CDR1 is GTSNPN and CDR2 SVGIG (reference sequence). This chain's CDR3 is CAGRASAKETQYF. The CDR3 DNA follows: TGTGCCGGGAGGGCTAGCGCCAAAGAGACCCAGTACTTC. The whole variable domain, filled in from reference TRBV30 and TRBJ2-5, reads SQTIHQWPATLVQPVGSPLSLECTVEGTSNPNLYWYRQAAGRGLQLLFYSVGIGQISSEVPQNLSASRPQDRQFILSSKKLLLSDSGFYLCAGRASAKETQYFGPGTRLLVL.

V is TRBV19 and J is TRBJ2-5; the match to TRBD2 covers 7 bases. The V and J ends lost 6 bases and 6 bases, in that order; junction bases with no gene match: 13. The CDR3 extends over 15 amino acids. The germline V gene encodes CDR1 LNHDA and CDR2 SQIVND (reference sequence). In DNA form, the CDR3 reads TGTGCCAGTAGACAAAAGGCGCGGGAGAGTAAGACCCAGTACTTC. It translates to CASRQKARESKTQYF. Full variable domain (outside the CDR3, taken from reference TRBV19 and TRBJ2-5): DGGITQSPKYLFRKEGQNVTLSCEQNLNHDAMYWYRQDPGQGLRLIYYSQIVNDFQKGDIAEGYSVSREKKESFPLTVTSAQKNPTAFYLCASRQKARESKTQYFGPGTRLLVL.

The rearrangement joins TRBV7-9 to TRBJ1-1, with D possibly matching TRBD1 (5 bases). CDR1 is SEHNR and CDR2 is FQNEAQ in the germline V gene (reference sequence). This CDR3 comprises 13 residues. V lost 5 bases to trimming and J lost 3 bases, with 10 bases between them. CDR3 coding DNA: TGTGCCAGCAGCCAGGACACGGACACTGAAGCTTTCTTT. Its protein is CASSQDTDTEAFF. The entire variable domain, with the rest obtained from reference TRBV7-9 and TRBJ1-1, is as follows: DTGVSQNPRHKITKRGQNVTFRCDPISEHNRLYWYRQTLGQGPEFLTYFQNEAQLEKSRLLSDRFSAERPKGSFSTLEIQRTEQGDSAMYLCASSQDTDTEAFFGQGTRLTVV.

The CDR3 bases are TGTGCCAGCAGTCCTGGGGGGCTGATCAATGAGCAGTTCTTC. Translation: CASSPGGLINEQFF. The rearrangement links TRBV7-2 to TRBJ2-1, with D possibly being TRBD1 or TRBD2 (6 bases each). Germline values: CDR1 SGHTA, CDR2 FQGNSA. The CDR3 has 14 amino acids. V lost 6 bases and J lost 6, with 15 bases in between.

V and J are TRBV10-3 and TRBJ2-2; possible D gene TRBD1, 6 bases. The germline V and J ends were trimmed by 4 bases and 1 base, with 10 bases remaining between them. The CDR3 has 15 amino acids. CDR1 is ENHRY and CDR2 is SYGVKD in the germline V gene. In DNA, the CDR3 is TGTGCCATCAGTGCGCGGACAGTGAACACCGGGGAGCTGTTTTTT. The encoded protein is CAISARTVNTGELFF.

The chain joins TRBV5-1 to TRBJ1-1; a weak D match, TRBD1 (5 bases). CDR1 and CDR2 (germline): SGHRS, YFSETQ. Trimming cost V 4 bases and J 7 bases, with 17 bases left between them. The CDR3 contains 14 residues. This CDR3 is CASSPTGTSDEAFF. CDR3 sequence (DNA): TGCGCCAGCAGCCCGACCGGGACCTCGGATGAAGCTTTCTTT.

CDR3 in DNA: TGTGCCAGCAGCCAACAGGTAGAATATGGCTACACCTTC. Amino acid sequence: CASSQQVEYGYTF. The rearrangement joins TRBV7-2 to TRBJ1-2, with TRBD1 as a possible D gene (5 bases). This CDR3 is 13 amino acids long. V gave up 5 bases and J gave up 5 bases, with 12 bases separating them. Germline V gene lookup returns CDR1 SGHTA and CDR2 FQGNSA.

This rearrangement joins TRBV28 to TRBJ2-5; 7 bases map to TRBD1. Germline lookup yields CDR1 MDHEN and CDR2 SYDVKM. CDR3 size: 14 residues. The ends lost 6 bases at V and 6 bases at J; junction bases unmatched: 10. This chain's CDR3 is CASSPRGREKTQYF. As DNA, the CDR3 is TGTGCCAGCAGCCCTAGGGGGCGCGAGAAGACCCAGTACTTC.

The chain employs TRBV5-1 and TRBJ2-1, with no clear D. Germline V CDR1 and CDR2: SGHRS, YFSETQ. The V gene lost 5 bases and the J gene lost 7 bases, with 7 bases spanning the gap. This CDR3 contains 11 residues. CDR3 residues: CASSRSNEQFF. CDR3 sequence (DNA): TGCGCCAGCAGTAGGTCGAATGAGCAGTTCTTC.

This clone came up once. This rearrangement joins TRBV5-4 to TRBJ2-3; TRBD2 matches 8 bases. Germline CDR1 SGHNT, CDR2 YYREEE (reference sequence). The CDR3 is 17 amino acids. V dropped 0 bases and J dropped 1; count of bases not matched to a gene: 7. CDR3 sequence: CASSLARSGGRTDTQYF. Here the CDR3 DNA reads TGTGCCAGCAGCTTGGCTAGGAGCGGGGGCCGCACAGATACGCAGTATTTT.

The J gene is TRBJ1-1, the V gene TRBV19, with 11 bases that match TRBD1. CDR1 and CDR2 from the germline V gene are LNHDA and SQIVND (reference sequence). CDR3 size: 17 residues. V dropped 4 bases and J dropped 7; count of bases not matched to a gene: 14. The CDR3 DNA follows: TGTGCCAGTAGTAGGGACACCGGGACAGGGGGAACGAGTGAAGCTTTCTTT. This codes for CASSRDTGTGGTSEAFF.

This rearrangement joins TRBV30 to TRBJ1-5, with D hard to call. The CDR3 runs to 13 residues. Deletions cut 2 bases from V and 0 bases from J, with 5 bases between. Germline loops: CDR1 GTSNPN, CDR2 SVGIG (reference sequence). CDR3 coding DNA: TGTGCCTGGAGTCTCGATAGCAATCAGCCCCAGCATTTT. It encodes CAWSLDSNQPQHF.

The chain has TRBV28 and TRBJ2-1, with a tentative D call TRBD1 (6 bases). The CDR3 extends over 13 amino acids. Trimming cost V 4 bases and J 4 bases, with 8 bases left between them. The V gene's germline CDR1 is MDHEN and CDR2 SYDVKM. The chain's CDR3 is CASSSGHYNEQFF. In nucleotides, the CDR3 is TGTGCCAGCAGTTCGGGACATTACAATGAGCAGTTCTTC. Supplemented by reference TRBV28 and TRBJ2-1, the full variable domain reads DVKVTQSSRYLVKRTGEKVFLECVQDMDHENMFWYRQDPGLGLRLIYFSYDVKMKEKGDIPEGYSVSREKKERFSLILESASTNQTSMYLCASSSGHYNEQFFGPGTRLTVL.

The chain combines TRBV5-4 with TRBJ2-1, with TRBD2 identical over 10 bases. CDR1 is SGHNT and CDR2 is YYREEE in the germline V gene (reference sequence). J gave up 7 bases and V 2 bases, and 9 bases lay outside the gene matches. The CDR3 is 16 residues long. CDR3: CASSLKRGGVTNEQFF. In nucleotides, the CDR3 is TGTGCCAGCAGCTTAAAGCGGGGGGGCGTAACGAATGAGCAGTTCTTC.

The V gene is TRBV4-3, the J gene TRBJ1-2; D gene ambiguous. From germline, CDR1 is LGHNA and CDR2 YSLEER. Trimming removed 0 bases at V and 5 bases at J, with 16 bases between. The CDR3 length is 16 residues. The CDR3 nucleotides read TGCGCCAGCAGCCAAGATCTGAGAGGAGGAATTTATGGCTACACCTTC. Protein: CASSQDLRGGIYGYTF.